Listed below are T cell receptor beta chains from one sample, sequenced in a study of cytomegalovirus exposure and HLA in healthy donors. Clones were read by immunoSEQ multiplex PCR, and TCRdb kept only the in-frame ones, dropping some. The table includes under 150,000 clones, approximately 83% detected once. Sequencing used PBMCs. These receptors all stem from a male donor in good health and CMV-seronegative. CDR3s include the opening cysteine and the closing phenylalanine or tryptophan. A D gene is named only where the DNA matches it firmly. Expanded clones get a size class; other rows say once, few or many, or leave the size out.

clone_size,j_call,v_call,d_call,cdr3_nt,cdr3_aa
-,TRBJ2-3,TRBV14,-,TGTGCCAGCAGCCCCGGGACAACACACACAGATACGCAGTATTTT,CASSPGTTHTDTQYF
-,TRBJ2-5,TRBV7-2,-,TGTGCCAGCAGCCCTATGACACCACAGGCGGGGCAAGAGACCCAGTACTTC,CASSPMTPQAGQETQYF
few,TRBJ2-1,TRBV27,-,TGTGCCAGCAGTTTATCGGGCAGCTCAAACAATGAGCAGTTCTTC,CASSLSGSSNNEQFF
-,TRBJ2-6,TRBV30,TRBD2,TGTGCCGGGAGGGGCTTCACCGGCTCTGGGGCCAACGTCCTGACTTTC,CAGRGFTGSGANVLTF
-,TRBJ2-2,TRBV6-6,-,TGTGCCAGCGAGGGCCTTGGGGAGCTGTTTTTT,CASEGLGELFF
-,TRBJ2-7,TRBV6-6,TRBD2,TGTGCCAGCAGTTCCGCCCTAGCGGGGACCTACGAGCAGTACTTC,CASSSALAGTYEQYF
-,TRBJ1-1,TRBV19,TRBD1,TGTGCCAGTAGTATAGGGGGACAGATAGGAGCTTTCTTT,CASSIGGQIGAFF
-,TRBJ1-1,TRBV9,TRBD1,TGTGCCAGCAGCTCGGGACCAGGGGGCGAAGCTTTCTTT,CASSSGPGGEAFF
-,TRBJ1-1,TRBV7-9,-,TGTGCCAGCAGCTTACAACAGGGCGCCACTGAAGCTTTCTTT,CASSLQQGATEAFF
-,TRBJ2-1,TRBV7-2,-,TGTGCCAGCAGCGGGCAGGCGTTCTACAATGAGCAGTTCTTC,CASSGQAFYNEQFF
-,TRBJ2-5,TRBV7-2,-,TGTGCCAGCAGCTTAGTGACAGAGGAGACCCAGTACTTC,CASSLVTEETQYF
-,TRBJ2-2,TRBV6-5,TRBD2,TGTGCCAGCAGTCCCCGGGAGGCCGGGGAGCTGTTTTTT,CASSPREAGELFF
-,TRBJ2-7,TRBV5-6,-,TGTGCCAGCAGGGTGTGGATGGAGAACTACGAGCAGTACTTC,CASRVWMENYEQYF
-,TRBJ2-7,TRBV10-2,TRBD2,TGCGCCAGCGGGACTAGCGGGAGGAACGAGCAGTACTTC,CASGTSGRNEQYF
once,TRBJ2-3,TRBV6-1,TRBD2,TGTGCCAGCAGTGCCACTAGCGGGAAGGCAGATACGCAGTATTTT,CASSATSGKADTQYF
-,TRBJ1-1,TRBV28,-,TGTGCCAGCAGTGACCTGACTAGGATTGGAGCTTTCTTT,CASSDLTRIGAFF
-,TRBJ2-5,TRBV5-6,TRBD2,TGTGCCAGCAGCTTACTAGCGGGAGGGGGCCAAGAGACCCAGTACTTC,CASSLLAGGGQETQYF
-,TRBJ2-4,TRBV4-2,TRBD2,TGTGCCAGCAGCCAATATTGGACTAGCGGGAGTGTAGGCAAAAACATTCAGTACTTC,CASSQYWTSGSVGKNIQYF
-,TRBJ2-1,TRBV7-6,TRBD2,TGTGCCAGCAGCTCACCAGGCGGGAGGGCCGGCTATGAGCAGTTCTTC,CASSSPGGRAGYEQFF
once,TRBJ1-1,TRBV7-9,TRBD1,TGTGCCAGCAGCTCACAGGGGACTGAAGCTTTCTTT,CASSSQGTEAFF
-,TRBJ2-3,TRBV6-1,TRBD2,TGTGCCAGCAGTGAAGTTACGTCGGGCGGGAGCTTAACAGATACGCAGTATTTT,CASSEVTSGGSLTDTQYF
-,TRBJ2-7,TRBV29-1,-,TGCAGCGTTTCGGGGACATCGAAAGGAGAGCAGTACTTC,CSVSGTSKGEQYF
-,TRBJ1-2,TRBV7-9,-,TGTGCCAGCAGCTTATCCGGACAGAGCTATGGCTACACCTTC,CASSLSGQSYGYTF
-,TRBJ1-2,TRBV6-5,TRBD1,TGTGCCAGCACCACCGGACAGGGGGCTGGTGGCTACACCTTC,CASTTGQGAGGYTF
once,TRBJ1-4,TRBV11-2,-,TGTGCCAGCAGCTTACCCCCGAATGAAAAACTGTTTTTT,CASSLPPNEKLFF
-,TRBJ2-7,TRBV21-1,-,TGTGCCAGAGCGCGGGAGCACGAGCAGTACTTC,CARAREHEQYF
-,TRBJ2-1,TRBV7-9,-,TGTGCCAGCAGCCCGTCTACTAGGAACAATGAGCAGTTCTTC,CASSPSTRNNEQFF
-,TRBJ2-2,TRBV28,TRBD2,TGTGCCAGGGGGGGACTAGCGTACGCCGGGGAGCTGTTTTTT,CARGGLAYAGELFF
few,TRBJ1-5,TRBV30,TRBD1,TGTGCCTGGAGCGACGACAGGGAGAGCAATCAGCCCCAGCATTTT,CAWSDDRESNQPQHF
-,TRBJ2-1,TRBV11-3,-,TGTGCCAGCAGCCTCCGTAGCCCCAATGAGCAGTTCTTC,CASSLRSPNEQFF
-,TRBJ2-1,TRBV14,-,TGTGCCAGCAGCCAAGATCCCTGGCCTGAGCAGTTCTTC,CASSQDPWPEQFF
-,TRBJ2-7,TRBV27,TRBD2,TGTGCCAGCAGTTTGGGGGCGGGAGGTTCCTACGAGCAGTACTTC,CASSLGAGGSYEQYF
-,TRBJ2-2,TRBV27,TRBD2,TGTGCCAGCAGGGGACTAGCAAGGGAAAGAACCGGGGAGCTGTTTTTT,CASRGLARERTGELFF
-,TRBJ2-1,TRBV6-5,-,TGTGCCAGCAGCCACCGAGGTTACAATGAGCAGTTCTTC,CASSHRGYNEQFF
-,TRBJ2-7,TRBV19,-,TGTGCCAGTAGTATCGCGGACGAGCAGTACTTC,CASSIADEQYF
-,TRBJ2-3,TRBV15,TRBD2,TGTGCCACCAGCAGAGATGGGACTAGCGGGTTGGGCACAGATACGCAGTATTTT,CATSRDGTSGLGTDTQYF
-,TRBJ1-1,TRBV2,-,TGTGCCAGAGAAATACAGGGATGGATTACTGAAGCTTTCTTT,CAREIQGWITEAFF
-,TRBJ1-2,TRBV4-3,-,TGCGCCAGCAGCCAGTCAGAGGGCAGTCTTTATGGCTACACCTTC,CASSQSEGSLYGYTF
-,TRBJ2-7,TRBV6-1,TRBD1,TGTGCCGGACGAAACGAAGGGACAGGGTTTTCCGAGCAGTACTTC,CAGRNEGTGFSEQYF
-,TRBJ2-7,TRBV30,TRBD2,TGTGCCTGGAGTGGGGGAGGGTACGAGCAGTACTTC,CAWSGGGYEQYF
-,TRBJ2-6,TRBV4-3,TRBD1,TGCGCCAGCAGCCAAGTTTATACAGGGGGCAGCTCTGGGGCCAACGTCCTGACTTTC,CASSQVYTGGSSGANVLTF
few,TRBJ1-2,TRBV2,-,TGTGCCAGCAGTGAACAGGGGCAGGATGGCTACACCTTC,CASSEQGQDGYTF